Included here is one T cell receptor (beta chain) sequence, with context. The antigen is not known. People who had autoimmune disease history or systemic immunosuppression were excluded. Sequenced by immunoSEQ multiplex PCR; TCRdb stores in-frame clones only, minus some. The data hold some 74,000 clones, with more than 75% observed a single time. This sample was included in a study of OX40 agonist ivuxolimab in advanced cancers. Across the study: Participants averaged approximately 65 years of age (range roughly 23 to 80) and were roughly 80% male.

Study-level results: Relatively little clonal expansion, among the lowest observed, appeared in partial responders at 0.1-3.0 mg/kg.

The source of this sequence is an adult with an advanced solid tumor such as melanoma, head and neck, liver or kidney cancer. Sequencing used CD4+ or CD8+ T cells sorted from blood, obtained in a trial of the OX40 agonist ivuxolimab.

Here the CDR3 reads CASSLGAEAYEQYF. The CDR3 region has the DNA TGTGCCAGCAGCTTAGGAGCGGAGGCCTACGAGCAGTACTTC. This chain links TRBV7-2 with TRBJ2-7, with D maybe TRBD2 (5 bases). V dropped 1 base and J dropped 2 bases, with 9 bases sitting between them. Germline V gene lookup returns CDR1 SGHTA and CDR2 FQGNSA. This CDR3 has 14 residues. Looking up the rest from reference TRBV7-2 and TRBJ2-7 gives the full variable domain: GAGVSQSPSNKVTEKGKDVELRCDPISGHTALYWYRQSLGQGLEFLIYFQGNSAPDKSGLPSDRFSAERTGGSVSTLTIQRTQQEDSAVYLCASSLGAEAYEQYFGPGTRLTVT.